Each of the 21 T cell receptor beta chains below was sequenced from the same sample in a study of control samples from healthy donors and cancer patients. Profiling relied on immunoSEQ multiplex PCR, and the TCRdb table lists in-frame clones only, not all of them. This table holds some 140,000 clones, about nine tenths found once. The sample consisted of blood. These receptors originate from a woman aged 25 to 39 in good health.

This clone was seen a handful of times. The V and J genes are TRBV28 and TRBJ1-5; D may be TRBD1 (5 bases). Germline CDR1 and CDR2: MDHEN and SYDVKM. The CDR3 sequence is 15 residues long. Trimming left V 4 bases short and J 2 bases short, with 12 bases between. The CDR3 region is CASSWTQGRNQPQHF. The CDR3 DNA is TGTGCCAGCAGTTGGACTCAGGGACGCAATCAGCCCCAGCATTTT.

Only a few counts were recorded for this clone. The gene calls are TRBV6-5 and TRBJ1-4, with unresolved D. The CDR3 is 14 residues long. Trimming stripped 6 bases from V and 0 bases from J, with 8 bases between. Germline values: CDR1 MNHEY, CDR2 SVGAGI. The chain's CDR3 is CASREGATNEKLFF. CDR3 DNA: TGTGCCAGCAGGGAGGGAGCAACTAATGAAAAACTGTTTTTT.

V gene TRBV3-1 (or the pseudogene TRBV3-2) combines with J gene TRBJ1-1, with D unclear. The CDR3 is 14 residues long. Germline CDR1 is LGHDT and CDR2 is YNNKEL (reference sequence). V dropped 2 bases and J dropped 2 bases, with 9 bases sitting between them. CDR3 sequence reads: CASSQRRSNTEAFF. CDR3 coding DNA: TGTGCCAGCAGCCAACGGAGGTCAAACACTGAAGCTTTCTTT.

The chain links TRBV7-2 to TRBJ2-1; D is undetermined. The CDR3 runs to 13 residues. Germline V gene sequence: CDR1 SGHTA, CDR2 FQGNSA. The V end was cut by 4 bases, the J end by 0 bases, with 4 bases between. CDR3 protein: CASSSSSYNEQFF. The CDR3 DNA reads as TGTGCCAGCAGCTCTAGCTCCTACAATGAGCAGTTCTTC.

Only one count was recorded for this clone. The chain has TRBV5-4 and TRBJ2-5, with D maybe TRBD2 (6 bases). Germline V gene lookup returns CDR1 SGHNT and CDR2 YYREEE (reference sequence). Trimming stripped 7 bases from V and 7 bases from J, with 20 bases between. The CDR3 has 14 residues. The CDR3 nucleotides read TGTGCCAGCTCGGTTGCGGGGCATGAAGGGACCCAGTACTTC. The encoded protein is CASSVAGHEGTQYF.

The chain uses TRBV29-1 and TRBJ2-2; 13 nucleotides match TRBD2. The CDR3 totals 15 residues. Germline trimming cut 7 bases from V and 1 base from J; bases unmatched to any gene: 3. CDR1 and CDR2 from the germline V gene are SQVTM and ANQGSEA. The CDR3 DNA reads TGCAGCGCCCGGACTAGCGGGGGGAACACCGGGGAGCTGTTTTTT. Its translation is CSARTSGGNTGELFF.

The genes are TRBV5-8 and TRBJ2-3, with D perhaps TRBD2 (6 bases). Germline CDR1 SGHTS, CDR2 YDEGEE. The CDR3 consists of 15 residues. Trimming shortened V by 0 bases and J by 4 bases, and 12 bases separated the two germline ends. This CDR3 is CASSLGTGVADTQYF. The DNA for the CDR3 is TGTGCCAGCAGCTTGGGGACGGGAGTAGCAGATACGCAGTATTTT. Based on the CDR3 plus reference TRBV5-8 and TRBJ2-3, the full variable domain is EAGVTQSPTHLIKTRGQQATLRCSPISGHTSVYWYQQALGLGLQFLLWYDEGEERNRGNFPPRFSGRQFPNYSSELNVNALELEDSALYLCASSLGTGVADTQYFGPGTRLTVL.

This clone was found once. This chain joins TRBV5-4 and TRBJ1-2, with D tentatively TRBD1 (6 bases). Looked up from germline, CDR1 is SGHNT and CDR2 is YYREEE (reference sequence). The CDR3 totals 13 residues. Trimming pared 6 bases from V and 4 bases from J, leaving 13 bases between. For the CDR3, the DNA is TGTGCCAGCAACGTGGACAGCCTCTATGGCTACACCTTC. Translating gives CASNVDSLYGYTF.

This clone occurred once. The chain has TRBV5-1 and TRBJ1-2; 8 positions match TRBD1. The V gene end was trimmed by 3 bases and the J gene end by 4 bases; junction bases not matched to a gene: 8. Germline assignment: CDR1 SGHRS and CDR2 YFSETQ. CDR3 size: 15 residues. CDR3 nucleotides: TGCGCCAGCAGCTGGGACTCAGGGGGCGCCTATGGCTACACCTTC. Encoded protein: CASSWDSGGAYGYTF.

The rearrangement joins TRBV3-1 (or the pseudogene TRBV3-2) to TRBJ2-3, with D perhaps TRBD1 (6 bases). The CDR3 totals 12 residues. Trimming stripped 8 bases from V and 4 bases from J, with 10 bases between. Looked up from germline, CDR1 is LGHDT and CDR2 is YNNKEL (reference sequence). For the CDR3, the DNA is TGTGCCAGCTCTCCAGGGGCAGATACGCAGTATTTT. Translation: CASSPGADTQYF.

This chain connects TRBV9 to TRBJ2-1, with 10 nucleotides matching TRBD2. V lost 4 bases to trimming and J lost 9 bases; unmatched junction nucleotides: 13. Per the germline V gene, CDR1 is SGDLS and CDR2 is YYNGEE. This CDR3 region has 16 residues. The CDR3 nucleotides read TGTGCCAGCAGCCTTCCGTCCAGCGGGAGGGGTGGTGAGCAGTTCTTC. Translating it yields CASSLPSSGRGGEQFF.

The chain has TRBV19 and TRBJ1-2; D not resolved. V dropped 1 base and J dropped 5 bases, with 5 bases sitting between them. Germline V gene lookup returns CDR1 LNHDA and CDR2 SQIVND (reference sequence). This CDR3 comprises 12 residues. In DNA, the CDR3 is TGTGCCAGTAGTATAGGACCATATGGCTACACCTTC. Translated: CASSIGPYGYTF.

This clone came up a few times. The rearrangement links TRBV5-6 to TRBJ2-3; D not certain. The length of the CDR3 is 13 residues. CDR1 SGHDT and CDR2 YYEEEE come from the germline V gene. Trimming shortened V by 4 bases and J by 0 bases, and 6 bases separated the two germline ends. In nucleotides, the CDR3 is TGTGCCAGCAGCCAAACTAGCACAGATACGCAGTATTTT. Protein: CASSQTSTDTQYF.

The chain carries TRBV6-4 and TRBJ1-1; 9 bases agree with TRBD1. V was pared by 4 bases and J by 3 bases, with 6 bases of the junction left unmatched. The CDR3 has 15 residues. CDR1 MRHNA and CDR2 SNTAGT come from the germline V gene. The CDR3: CASSGDRVGDTEAFF. In nucleotides, the CDR3 is TGTGCCAGCAGTGGGGACAGGGTTGGCGACACTGAAGCTTTCTTT.

The chain recombines TRBV11-2 with TRBJ2-6; D gene ambiguous. V was trimmed by 1 base and J by 0 bases, leaving 10 bases between them. CDR1 is SGHAT and CDR2 is FQNNGV in the germline V gene. The CDR3 consists of 17 residues. CDR3 bases: TGTGCCAGCAGCTTAGGGGTATTCCTCTCTGGGGCCAACGTCCTGACTTTC. This codes for CASSLGVFLSGANVLTF.

The CDR3 spells CASLRGNQPQHF. The CDR3 bases are TGTGCCAGCTTACGGGGCAATCAGCCCCAGCATTTT. The rearrangement links TRBV28 to TRBJ1-5; D unclear. Deletions cut 8 bases from V and 2 bases from J, with 7 bases between. Germline CDR1 and CDR2: MDHEN and SYDVKM. The CDR3 loop spans 12 amino acids. The full variable domain, in which reference TRBV28 and TRBJ1-5 provide the parts outside the CDR3, is DVKVTQSSRYLVKRTGEKVFLECVQDMDHENMFWYRQDPGLGLRLIYFSYDVKMKEKGDIPEGYSVSREKKERFSLILESASTNQTSMYLCASLRGNQPQHFGDGTRLSIL.

The V and J genes are TRBV7-2 and TRBJ1-2; 8 bases are shared with TRBD1. The CDR3 sequence is 15 residues long. V trimming: 4 bases; J trimming: 4 bases; junction bases outside the gene matches: 8. The V gene's germline CDR1 is SGHTA and CDR2 FQGNSA. DNA for the CDR3: TGTGCCAGCAGCTCAACCGGACAGGGTGTCTATGGCTACACCTTC. It is translated as CASSSTGQGVYGYTF.

This rearrangement joins TRBV5-6 to TRBJ2-2, with no clear D. The CDR3 contains 14 residues. Germline-derived CDR1 and CDR2 are SGHDT and YYEEEE. The ends were cut back, 0 bases at V and 2 bases at J, with 5 bases in the middle. CDR3 sequence: CASSLELNTGELFF. CDR3 nucleotide sequence: TGTGCCAGCAGCTTGGAACTCAACACCGGGGAGCTGTTTTTT.

This clone was seen only once. The chain employs TRBV18 and TRBJ2-5; 8 bases line up with TRBD1. V shed 0 bases, J shed 5 bases, and the junction held 8 bases outside the gene matches. The CDR3 has 16 residues. CDR1 is KGHSH and CDR2 is LQKENI in the germline V gene. This CDR3 is CASSPPGQGWTETQYF. The CDR3 DNA reads as TGTGCCAGCTCACCACCCGGACAGGGTTGGACGGAGACCCAGTACTTC.

The chain is built from TRBV2 and TRBJ1-4, with 7 bases fitting TRBD1. This CDR3 spans 15 amino acids. V trimming: 4 bases; J trimming: 6 bases; junction bases outside the gene matches: 8. CDR1 is SNHLY, CDR2 FYNNEI, per germline. CDR3 residues: CASSAGQDLHEKLFF. In nucleotides, the CDR3 is TGTGCCAGCAGTGCTGGACAGGACCTACATGAAAAACTGTTTTTT.

The gene calls are TRBV29-1 and TRBJ1-2; D is possibly TRBD1 (6 bases). The CDR3 length is 12 residues. CDR1 is SQVTM and CDR2 is ANQGSEA in the germline V gene. Trimming left V 3 bases short and J 8 bases short, with 13 bases between. The DNA for the CDR3 is TGCAGCGTTGAGTCCCAGGGGTACGGCTACACCTTC. Its translation: CSVESQGYGYTF.